These 24 T cell receptor beta chains were all obtained from the same sample, sequenced in a study of blood T cell repertoires in COVID-19. Libraries were prepared by immunoSEQ multiplex PCR; TCRdb keeps only in-frame clonotypes and omits some of them. Among a few hundred thousand clones listed, roughly 85% were seen once. The specimen sequenced was PBMCs or T cells enriched from blood (not recorded which). The receptors were sampled from a man in his forties or fifties who had recovered from COVID-19.

J is TRBJ1-1 and V is TRBV7-6; 12 bases line up with TRBD1. Germline-derived CDR1 and CDR2 are SGHVS and FNYEAQ. The trim removed 5 bases at V and 1 base at J, leaving 14 bases unmatched. The CDR3 totals 19 residues. The CDR3 bases are TGTGCCAGCAGCCCAGTCATCCGGGACAGGGGGCGCTGGAACACTGAAGCTTTCTTT. Its protein product is CASSPVIRDRGRWNTEAFF.

This clone was counted between two and nine times. The chain combines TRBV5-1 with TRBJ2-5; 7 nucleotides agree with TRBD1. Unmatched junction bases numbered 7, after V lost 0 bases and J lost 5 bases. This CDR3 spans 15 amino acids. Germline CDR1 SGHRS, CDR2 YFSETQ. The CDR3 region is CASSLGDRVRETQYF. The DNA of the CDR3 is TGCGCCAGCAGCTTGGGTGACAGGGTCAGGGAGACCCAGTACTTC.

V usage is TRBV7-9 and J usage is TRBJ1-1; no reliable D call. The CDR3 contains 15 residues. V lost 5 bases to trimming and J lost 1 base, with 14 bases between them. Looked up from germline, CDR1 is SEHNR and CDR2 is FQNEAQ (reference sequence). The chain's CDR3 is CASSETSIGNTEAFF. CDR3 in DNA: TGTGCCAGCAGCGAAACCTCTATCGGGAACACTGAAGCTTTCTTT.

The V gene is TRBV5-4, the J gene TRBJ2-7; 12 bases line up with TRBD2. V lost 2 bases and J lost 7; bases outside the gene matches: 7. The CDR3 runs 15 residues. Germline V lookup: CDR1 SGHNT, CDR2 YYREEE (reference sequence). CDR3 DNA sequence: TGTGCCAGCAGCTTAGGGACTAGCGGGCCTCAGGAGCAGTACTTC. It specifies CASSLGTSGPQEQYF.

Points on this clone: This may stem from a read error, because a much larger clone lies one nucleotide away. CDR3 in amino acids: CASSQTSGRAYEQYF. The CDR3 region has the DNA TGTGCCAGCAGCCAGACTAGCGGGAGGGCCTACGAGCAGTACTTC. The V call is TRBV14, the J call TRBJ2-7; TRBD2 matches 14 bases. Germline V gene data show CDR1 as SGHDN and CDR2 as FVKESK. The CDR3 length is 15 residues. The J segment lost 2 bases and the V segment lost 3 bases, leaving 0 bases of the junction unmatched.

The chain recombines TRBV28 with TRBJ2-1; 8 bases fit TRBD1. Unmatched junction bases numbered 7, after V lost 5 bases and J lost 13 bases. This CDR3 is 12 amino acids long. The germline gives CDR1 MDHEN, CDR2 SYDVKM. CDR3: CASSLDRGVQFF. In DNA, the CDR3 is TGTGCCAGCAGTCTTGACAGGGGAGTACAGTTCTTC.

The chain has TRBV5-5 and TRBJ1-5, with a weak D call TRBD1 (6 bases). Germline values: CDR1 SGHKS, CDR2 YYEKEE (reference sequence). V was shortened by 2 bases and J by 3 bases, with 9 bases between the two germline ends. The CDR3 consists of 14 residues. CDR3 region: CASSLRDNNQPQHF. The CDR3 bases are TGTGCCAGCAGCTTAAGGGACAACAATCAGCCCCAGCATTTT.

This clone was observed a single time. The rearrangement uses TRBV2 and TRBJ1-2, with 11 bases identical to TRBD1. CDR3 length: 15 amino acids. The V gene's germline CDR1 is SNHLY and CDR2 FYNNEI. After removal of 4 bases from V and 6 bases from J, the junction contained 7 bases not matched to a gene. Here the CDR3 reads CASSATDRGLDGYTF. CDR3 DNA: TGTGCCAGCAGTGCAACGGACAGGGGGCTGGATGGCTACACCTTC.

The genes are TRBV6-2 or TRBV6-3 and TRBJ1-1; D may be TRBD1 (6 bases). This CDR3 is 14 amino acids long. The V gene's germline CDR1 is MNHEY and CDR2 SVGEGT. The V end was cut by 6 bases, the J end by 5 bases, with 16 bases between. The CDR3 loop reads CASSRPGVGTEAFF. The CDR3 DNA reads as TGTGCCAGCAGCCGCCCAGGGGTGGGAACTGAAGCTTTCTTT.

The chain uses TRBV4-1 and TRBJ1-5; TRBD1 matches 8 bases. CDR1 MGHRA and CDR2 YSYEKL come from the germline V gene. J was trimmed by 0 bases and V by 4 bases; bases with no gene match: 5. This CDR3 has 16 amino acids. CDR3 in DNA: TGCGCCAGCAGCCTTCGGACAGGGAATAGCAATCAGCCCCAGCATTTT. The encoded protein is CASSLRTGNSNQPQHF.

J is TRBJ1-2 and V is TRBV28; D call uncertain. CDR1 is MDHEN, CDR2 SYDVKM, per germline. The CDR3 extends over 10 amino acids. V was cut by 8 bases and J by 6 bases, with 7 bases left in between. Written as DNA, the CDR3 is TGTGCCAGCGGTACGGATGGCTACACCTTC. Amino acids: CASGTDGYTF.

The chain recombines TRBV10-2 with TRBJ1-1; D not certain. The CDR3 consists of 13 residues. V was pared by 7 bases and J by 2 bases, with 11 bases between. Germline-derived CDR1 and CDR2 are WSHSY and SAAADI. CDR3 DNA sequence: TGCGCCAGCATCGAACACCCAAACACTGAAGCTTTCTTT. It is translated as CASIEHPNTEAFF.

This clone was seen a single time. The chain is built from TRBV7-9 and TRBJ1-4; D may be TRBD1 (5 bases). The length of the CDR3 is 14 residues. Looked up from germline, CDR1 is SEHNR and CDR2 is FQNEAQ (reference sequence). The V end lost 6 bases, the J end lost 5 bases, and 13 bases lay between the germline ends. As DNA, the CDR3 is TGTGCCAGCAGTCTAGACAGAATAAATGAAAAACTGTTTTTT. It yields the protein CASSLDRINEKLFF.

CDR3 in DNA: TGCGCCAGCAGTGACACAGTGTCCGTCCAAGAGACCCAGTACTTC. Translation gives CASSDTVSVQETQYF. The V call is TRBV10-1, the J call TRBJ2-5; D uncertain. Germline CDR1 and CDR2: WNHNN and SYGVQD (reference sequence). The CDR3 runs to 15 residues. V lost 3 bases and J 1 base, leaving 12 bases between the germline ends.

This clone was recorded once. The chain combines TRBV11-2 with TRBJ2-3, with D possibly TRBD2 on 5 matching bases. The length of the CDR3 is 17 residues. Germline CDR1 is SGHAT and CDR2 is FQNNGV. The ends were cut back, 5 bases at V and 3 bases at J, with 21 bases in the middle. In DNA form, the CDR3 reads TGTGCCAGCAGCACATTAGTTGGAGCGGAGGAGACAGATACGCAGTATTTT. It codes for CASSTLVGAEETDTQYF.

The CDR3 loop reads CASSPGLAGDEQFF. The CDR3 DNA sequence: TGTGCCAGCAGCCCTGGACTAGCGGGAGATGAGCAGTTCTTC. The chain combines TRBV11-2 with TRBJ2-1, with 13 bases lining up with TRBD2. Unmatched junction bases numbered 3, after V lost 5 bases and J lost 8 bases. The CDR3 extends over 14 amino acids. Germline CDR1 reads SGHAT; CDR2 reads FQNNGV.

The rearrangement links TRBV5-1 to TRBJ2-4; TRBD1 aligns across 11 bases. Germline V gene lookup returns CDR1 SGHRS and CDR2 YFSETQ. The CDR3 length is 17 residues. Trimming took 6 bases from V and 9 from J; bases not matched to a gene: 17. CDR3 nucleotides: TGCGCCAGCAAAAGGACGTGGACAGGGGGCCAGGATGGCATTCAGTACTTC. Amino acid sequence: CASKRTWTGGQDGIQYF.

The chain employs TRBV4-1 and TRBJ2-1; maybe TRBD1 (5 bases). Between the trimmed V and J ends, which lost 1 base and 3 bases, there was a span of 13 bases. Looked up from germline, CDR1 is MGHRA and CDR2 is YSYEKL. This CDR3 region has 16 residues. The CDR3 DNA follows: TGCGCCAGCAGCCAAGGCTCGGACATAAACTACAATGAGCAGTTCTTC. Translated: CASSQGSDINYNEQFF.

A few counts support this clone. This chain connects TRBV20-1 to TRBJ1-2; D is ambiguous. Germline loops: CDR1 DFQATT, CDR2 SNEGSKA (reference sequence). The V end was cut by 3 bases, the J end by 7 bases, with 15 bases between. The CDR3 extends over 13 amino acids. As DNA, the CDR3 is TGCAGTGCTAGTGATATAAAGACAACTGGCTACACCTTC. Residues: CSASDIKTTGYTF.

This clone was observed a handful of times. This chain connects TRBV10-3 to TRBJ2-7, with 7 bases identical to TRBD1. Unmatched junction bases numbered 1, after V lost 0 bases and J lost 2 bases. This CDR3 spans 14 amino acids. The V gene's germline CDR1 is ENHRY and CDR2 SYGVKD. This CDR3 is CAISESGTAYEQYF. The DNA of the CDR3 is TGTGCCATCAGTGAGTCGGGGACAGCCTACGAGCAGTACTTC.

This clone was recorded once. The chain is built from TRBV27 and TRBJ2-1; TRBD2 agrees at 7 bases. The CDR3 length is 19 residues. V shed 3 bases, J shed 8 bases, and the junction held 22 bases outside the gene matches. CDR1 MNHEY and CDR2 SMNVEV come from the germline V gene (reference sequence). CDR3 residues: CASSFRPPLVAGVVDEQFF. Written as DNA, the CDR3 is TGTGCCAGCAGTTTCCGACCTCCTCTTGTGGCGGGAGTAGTCGATGAGCAGTTCTTC.

This chain connects TRBV29-1 to TRBJ1-5; 10 nucleotides agree with TRBD1. Losses at the gene ends were 6 bases for V and 0 bases for J; bases not matched to a gene: 5. CDR3 length: 15 residues. In germline, CDR1 is SQVTM, CDR2 ANQGSEA. The CDR3 DNA is TGCAGCGTCCGGACAGGGGGGAATAGCAATCAGCCCCAGCATTTT. This encodes CSVRTGGNSNQPQHF.

The DNA of the CDR3 is TGTGCCAGCAGACCCGGGACAGGGTTGTTCTTC. This gives the protein CASRPGTGLFF. The V and J genes are TRBV6-5 and TRBJ2-1, with TRBD1 matching 9 bases. Germline V gene data show CDR1 as MNHEY and CDR2 as SVGAGI. The CDR3 contains 11 residues. V lost 6 bases, J lost 15 bases, and 6 bases stayed unmatched.

This clone was counted only a few times. CDR3 nucleotides: TGTGCCAGCAGCAGGACTAGCGGGAGAGATAATGAGCAGTTCTTC. This encodes CASSRTSGRDNEQFF. This chain uses TRBV5-4 with TRBJ2-1, with 13 bases lining up with TRBD2. V was pared by 4 bases and J by 7 bases, with 5 bases of the junction left unmatched. The CDR3 covers 15 residues. The germline V gene encodes CDR1 SGHNT and CDR2 YYREEE (reference sequence).